One and the same sample provided the 25 T cell receptor beta chains below, sequenced in a study of immune heterogeneity within non-small cell lung tumors. Multiplex PCR (32 V and 13 J primers) was used to amplify the TCR beta CDR3. Each CDR3 protein is one row after TCRdb ran MiXCR on the multiplex PCR reads. The data show 30,000 to 40,000 distinct CDR3 sequences, with around 26% seen just once and about 4% held by the top ten. Genomic DNA extracted from bulk tumor tissue served as template. A total of about 550 ng was used per sample. Multiple biopsies spaced far apart were taken from each primary tumor during surgery. Before undergoing curative surgery, patients had newly diagnosed non-small cell lung cancer that was untreated. Source material: lung tumor tissue. Source of these receptors: a man aged 40-50 years with non-small cell lung cancer.

The chain links TRBV4-2 to TRBJ2-3, with 7 bases fitting TRBD1. V lost 6 bases and J lost 3; bases outside the gene matches: 6. Germline V gene data show CDR1 as LGHNA and CDR2 as YNFKEQ. This CDR3 is built from 14 residues. The CDR3 sequence is CASRSRGLTDTQYF. As DNA, the CDR3 is TGTGCCAGCAGGTCCAGGGGGTTAACAGATACGCAGTATTTT.

At least ten counts were recorded for this clonotype. The CDR3 region is CASSFRSGYTEAFF. CDR3 bases: TGCGCCAGCAGCTTCAGATCGGGCTACACTGAAGCTTTCTTT. This chain uses TRBV5-1 with TRBJ1-1; no firm D call. Germline-derived CDR1 and CDR2 are SGHRS and YFSETQ. The V gene lost 2 bases and the J gene lost 3 bases, with 11 bases spanning the gap. This CDR3 has 14 amino acids.

This clonotype was seen repeatedly, ten times or more. The DNA for the CDR3 is TGTGCCAGCTCACCTAAGGGACTAGCGGAAACCAATGAGCAGTTCTTC. Protein: CASSPKGLAETNEQFF. The chain is built from TRBV18 and TRBJ2-1; 11 bases are shared with TRBD2. CDR1 is KGHSH and CDR2 is LQKENI in the germline V gene. This CDR3 comprises 16 residues. V trimming: 3 bases; J trimming: 6 bases; junction bases outside the gene matches: 7. Drawing the rest from reference TRBV18 and TRBJ2-1, the complete variable domain is NAGVMQNPRHLVRRRGQEARLRCSPMKGHSHVYWYRQLPEEGLKFMVYLQKENIIDESGMPKERFSAEFPKEGPSILRIQQVVRGDSAAYFCASSPKGLAETNEQFFGPGTRLTVL.

Relative to its sample, this clonotype is medium-sized. The chain combines TRBV6-2 or TRBV6-3 with TRBJ2-7; 7 nucleotides agree with TRBD2. CDR3 length: 16 residues. The trim removed 5 bases at V and 1 base at J, leaving 11 bases unmatched. CDR1 and CDR2 from the germline V gene are MNHEY and SVGEGT. The CDR3 sequence: CASSSQRGFISYEQYF. The CDR3, as DNA: TGTGCCAGCAGTAGCCAGCGGGGTTTCATTTCCTACGAGCAGTACTTC.

This clonotype was counted a few times. The V gene is TRBV3-1, the J gene TRBJ2-7; no definite D call. The CDR3 is made up of 14 amino acids. Trimming removed 0 bases from V and 3 bases from J, with 9 bases in between. Germline assignment: CDR1 LGHDT and CDR2 YNNKEL (reference sequence). CDR3: CASSQDRGIYEQYF. As DNA, the CDR3 is TGTGCCAGCAGCCAAGACAGAGGAATCTACGAGCAGTACTTC.

This chain uses TRBV11-2 with TRBJ1-2; TRBD1 aligns across 7 bases. CDR3 size: 13 residues. Losses at the gene ends were 5 bases for V and 8 bases for J; bases not matched to a gene: 8. CDR1 and CDR2 from the germline V gene are SGHAT and FQNNGV. The CDR3 sequence is CASSTTGVGGYTF. The CDR3 DNA follows: TGTGCCAGCAGCACCACAGGGGTTGGAGGCTACACCTTC. Looking up the rest from reference TRBV11-2 and TRBJ1-2 gives the full variable domain: EAGVAQSPRYKIIEKRQSVAFWCNPISGHATLYWYQQILGQGPKLLIQFQNNGVVDDSQLPKDRFSAERLKGVDSTLKIQPAKLEDSAVYLCASSTTGVGGYTFGSGTRLTVV.

This clonotype was detected ten times or more. This sequence joins TRBV11-3 and TRBJ2-1; no clear D. The CDR3 is 13 residues long. Trimming took off 5 bases at V and 3 bases at J, with 8 bases between the two ends. Germline V gene sequence: CDR1 SGHNT, CDR2 YENEEA. In DNA form, the CDR3 reads TGTGCCAGCAGCGGGCGGCACTACAATGAGCAGTTCTTC. Translation gives CASSGRHYNEQFF.

A few counts support this clonotype. The chain employs TRBV7-2 and TRBJ2-7; no clear D gene. Trimming removed 4 bases from V and 5 bases from J, with 15 bases in between. The CDR3 is made up of 14 amino acids. Germline CDR1 reads SGHTA; CDR2 reads FQGNSA. CDR3 sequence reads: CASSSRTGADEQYF. The CDR3 DNA follows: TGTGCCAGCAGCTCCCGGACGGGCGCAGACGAGCAGTACTTC.

This clonotype occurred many times. The J gene is TRBJ2-7, the V gene TRBV12-3 or TRBV12-4, with D maybe TRBD1 (5 bases). This CDR3 region has 13 residues. Trimming left V 3 bases short and J 2 bases short, with 8 bases between. The CDR3 DNA reads TGTGCCAGCAGTTTTCAGGGAACCTACGAGCAGTACTTC. Its translation: CASSFQGTYEQYF.

In this sample, this clonotype turned up a few times. The chain has TRBV20-1 and TRBJ1-5; D is ambiguous. V lost 0 bases and J 5 bases, leaving 14 bases between the germline ends. This CDR3 contains 15 residues. From germline, CDR1 is DFQATT and CDR2 SNEGSKA (reference sequence). CDR3 nucleotides: TGCAGTGCTAGAGATAGAATCAGACCGGATCAGCCCCAGCATTTT. Protein: CSARDRIRPDQPQHF.

Details on this clonotype: This may stem from a read error, because a much larger clone lies one nucleotide away. The V gene is TRBV24-1, the J gene TRBJ1-2; perhaps TRBD1 as D (6 bases). CDR1 is KGHDR and CDR2 is SFDVKD in the germline V gene. The CDR3 is 14 residues long. The CDR3 coding sequence is TGTCCCACCGTATCCGGGACACGAAACTATGGCTACACCTTC. Translation gives CPTVSGTRNYGYTF.

Notes on this clonotype: The junction does not match germline at one end; this may be a read error. The CDR3 coding sequence is TGTGCCAGCAGTTTGGAGGGACAGCGATTTTATGGCTACACCTTC. It encodes CASSLEGQRFYGYTF. The V gene is TRBV5-8, the J gene TRBJ1-2; TRBD1 matches 7 bases. The CDR3 extends over 15 amino acids. Germline-derived CDR1 and CDR2 are SGHTS and YDEGEE.

As regards this clonotype: This sequence may be a read error, since a much larger clone differs from it by one base. The chain couples TRBV5-4 to TRBJ2-7; weak D call: TRBD2 (6 bases). Germline loops: CDR1 SGHNT, CDR2 YYREEE (reference sequence). The CDR3 spans 15 residues. V was shortened by 4 bases and J by 0 bases, with 14 bases between the two germline ends. The CDR3 region has the DNA TGTGCCAGCAGCCCTCGTGACGGGAGCTCCTACGAGCAGTACTTC. This gives the protein CASSPRDGSSYEQYF.

The chain carries TRBV15 and TRBJ1-4; D is unclear. CDR1 is LNHNV, CDR2 YYDKDF, per germline (reference sequence). V was trimmed by 7 bases and J by 8 bases, leaving 17 bases between them. This CDR3 spans 14 amino acids. CDR3 residues: CATNTTGSGEKLFF. The CDR3 region has the DNA TGTGCCACCAACACAACCGGGAGCGGGGAAAAACTGTTTTTT.

This clonotype was found many times. V and J are TRBV6-1 and TRBJ2-2; the D is unclear. The CDR3 contains 14 residues. CDR1 and CDR2 (germline): MNHNS, SASEGT. Deletions cut 6 bases from V and 5 bases from J, with 13 bases between. This CDR3 reads CASSLDLDTGELFF. In DNA form, the CDR3 reads TGTGCCAGCAGCCTTGACTTAGATACCGGGGAGCTGTTTTTT.

This clonotype was detected a few times. The chain joins TRBV6-1 to TRBJ2-4; tentatively, D is TRBD1 (5 bases). V was shortened by 8 bases and J by 6 bases, with 14 bases between the two germline ends. The germline V gene encodes CDR1 MNHNS and CDR2 SASEGT. This CDR3 comprises 13 residues. In DNA, the CDR3 is TGTGCCAGCTCGGACACCGTCCGAAACATTCAGTACTTC. Its protein product is CASSDTVRNIQYF.

The table lists this clonotype with a few counts. V is TRBV20-1 and J is TRBJ2-2; 9 bases line up with TRBD2. J gave up 4 bases and V 1 base, and 4 bases lay outside the gene matches. CDR1 DFQATT and CDR2 SNEGSKA come from the germline V gene (reference sequence). This CDR3 is 15 amino acids long. The CDR3 DNA is TGCAGTGCTAGAGCCCTAGCGGGGTTCACCGGGGAGCTGTTTTTT. The encoded protein is CSARALAGFTGELFF.

This clonotype appeared a single time. This sequence joins TRBV7-6 and TRBJ1-5, with a tentative D call TRBD1 (6 bases). The CDR3 has 14 residues. CDR1 SGHVS and CDR2 FNYEAQ come from the germline V gene. V was trimmed by 9 bases and J by 4 bases, leaving 16 bases between them. CDR3 nucleotides: TGTGCCAGAAGCCCGAGGGGGGGTAATCAGCCCCAGCATTTT. Its protein product is CARSPRGGNQPQHF.

This clonotype was observed at least ten times. The rearrangement links TRBV5-8 to TRBJ2-7, with D hard to call. V lost 0 bases and J lost 5, with 12 bases in between. Germline CDR1 SGHTS, CDR2 YDEGEE. This CDR3 contains 14 residues. The CDR3 bases are TGTGCCAGCAGCTTGGACAGCCGCTATGACGAGCAGTACTTC. Its translation is CASSLDSRYDEQYF. Full variable domain (rest looked up from reference TRBV5-8 and TRBJ2-7): EAGVTQSPTHLIKTRGQQATLRCSPISGHTSVYWYQQALGLGLQFLLWYDEGEERNRGNFPPRFSGRQFPNYSSELNVNALELEDSALYLCASSLDSRYDEQYFGPGTRLTVT.

This clonotype has just a few counts. The chain uses TRBV4-3 and TRBJ2-1; weak D call: TRBD2 (5 bases). V lost 2 bases and J 0 bases, leaving 14 bases between the germline ends. The CDR3 is made up of 17 amino acids. Germline values: CDR1 LGHNA, CDR2 YSLEER. The CDR3 nucleotides read TGCGCCAGCAGCCAAAGCGGACCGTGGAGCTCCTACAATGAGCAGTTCTTC. Residues: CASSQSGPWSSYNEQFF.

The sample holds many counts of this clonotype. The chain uses TRBV7-8 and TRBJ1-2; tentatively, D is TRBD1 (5 bases). V lost 5 bases and J 5 bases, leaving 9 bases between the germline ends. Germline V gives CDR1 SGHVS, CDR2 FQNEAQ. The CDR3 sequence is 12 residues long. The CDR3: CASSPGTYGYTF. The CDR3 DNA reads as TGTGCCAGCAGCCCAGGGACTTATGGCTACACCTTC.

This clonotype was seen at least ten times. The V call is TRBV20-1, the J call TRBJ1-2, with a possible D match to TRBD1 (6 bases). CDR1 DFQATT and CDR2 SNEGSKA come from the germline V gene (reference sequence). CDR3 size: 16 residues. Trimming cost V 1 base and J 6 bases, with 21 bases left between them. CDR3 region: CSARVRTAIGFHGYTF. CDR3 nucleotides: TGCAGTGCTAGAGTACGGACAGCTATCGGCTTCCATGGCTACACCTTC.

Note on this clonotype: At one end, the junction sequence differs from germline, possibly due to a read error. This chain links TRBV19 with TRBJ1-6; 8 nucleotides match TRBD1. The CDR3 is 16 residues long. Germline V gene data show CDR1 as LNHDA and CDR2 as SQIVND (reference sequence). CDR3 amino acids: CPSRSDRGSYNSPLHF. The DNA of the CDR3 is TGTCCCAGTAGGAGTGACAGGGGCTCCTATAATTCACCCCTCCACTTT. The variable domain in full, with the rest retrieved from reference TRBV19 and TRBJ1-6, is DGGITQSPKYLFRKEGQNVTLSCEQNLNHDAMYWYRQDPGQGLRLIYYSQIVNDFQKGDIAEGYSVSREKKESFPLTVTSAQKNPTAFYLCPSRSDRGSYNSPLHFGNGTRLTVT.

As concerns this clonotype: A clone one base away is much larger, so this may be a read error. The conserved closing phenylalanine or tryptophan is absent in this CDR3, likely reflecting a read error. The gene calls are TRBV27 and TRBJ2-1, with 11 bases aligning to TRBD2. CDR1 is MNHEY and CDR2 is SMNVEV in the germline V gene (reference sequence). The CDR3 has 17 residues. V lost 2 bases and J lost 7; bases outside the gene matches: 10. The CDR3 is CASSLRGLAGWGNEQFL. CDR3 nucleotide sequence: TGTGCCAGCAGTTTAAGAGGACTAGCGGGCTGGGGGAATGAGCAGTTCTTA.

The table lists this clonotype with a few counts. V gene TRBV19 combines with J gene TRBJ2-2; 9 positions match TRBD2. The CDR3 covers 19 residues. Germline V gives CDR1 LNHDA, CDR2 SQIVND (reference sequence). The J segment lost 6 bases and the V segment lost 6 bases, leaving 20 bases of the junction unmatched. CDR3: CASSPHGGQIAGAAGELFF. Here the CDR3 DNA reads TGTGCCAGTAGCCCCCACGGGGGACAGATAGCGGGAGCAGCCGGGGAGCTGTTTTTT.